The clone carrying this TCR beta chain was seen a few times. The antigen is undetermined. The entry originates in a study of beta chain features in type 1 diabetes. Findings and limits, study-wide: The cDNA sequencing approach could over-represent high-TCR-expressing cells.

CDR3 length equals 14 residues. Germline CDR1 reads ENHRY; CDR2 reads SYGVKD. Deletions cut 8 bases from V and 2 bases from J, with 14 bases between. CD4+ naive, central memory, regulatory and stem cell-like memory subsets were isolated by sorting on CD45RO/CCR7/CD25/CD127/CD95/CD27. Every isolated RNA sample was fully reverse transcribed, so sequencing captured expressed TCRB transcripts. The data were produced by immunoSEQ multiplex PCR, yet TCRdb's version contains in-frame clones alone and is incomplete. The sample comprises under 250,000 clones, about 25% of which are singletons, and 3% to 4% rests with the top ten.

Sequencing was done on a sample of central memory CD4+ T cells from blood. The chain uses TRBV10-3 and TRBJ2-3; D might be TRBD1 (6 bases). This receptor was obtained from a man younger than 45 in good health. CDR3 sequence reads: CAIQTDSPTDTQYF. CDR3 DNA sequence: TGTGCCATCCAAACGGACAGCCCCACAGATACGCAGTATTTT.